These 7 T cell receptor beta chains were all obtained from the same sample, sequenced in a study of beta chain features in type 1 diabetes. cDNA synthesis used the whole RNA isolate, giving expressed TCRB sequences. Measured with immunoSEQ multiplex PCR; TCRdb has only the in-frame clones, and not every one. The table includes approximately 110,000 clones, roughly 43% detected once. Sequencing was carried out using stem cell memory CD4+ T cells from blood. The receptors originated from a woman under 30 in good health.

The sample holds a few counts of this clone. This rearrangement joins TRBV10-3 to TRBJ2-2; TRBD2 aligns across 8 bases. The CDR3 runs 15 residues. Trimming removed 6 bases from V and 4 bases from J; junction bases left unmatched: 7. Germline CDR1 and CDR2: ENHRY and SYGVKD. In nucleotides, the CDR3 is TGTGCCATCAGCCCTAGCGGGTCGTCCACCGGGGAGCTGTTTTTT. Amino acids: CAISPSGSSTGELFF.

The table lists this clone with a few counts. This chain uses TRBV5-1 with TRBJ2-3; 7 bases match TRBD1. V lost 2 bases, J lost 0 bases, and 6 bases stayed unmatched. CDR3 length: 16 amino acids. Germline CDR1 and CDR2: SGHRS and YFSETQ. Here the CDR3 DNA reads TGCGCCAGCAGCTTCAATGAGGGGGCTAGCACAGATACGCAGTATTTT. Translating gives CASSFNEGASTDTQYF.

The chain couples TRBV7-3 to TRBJ2-4, with 13 bases aligning to TRBD2. The CDR3 is 19 residues long. After removal of 5 bases from V and 2 bases from J, the junction contained 12 bases not matched to a gene. Germline V lookup: CDR1 SGHTA, CDR2 FQGTGA. CDR3 sequence: CASSELAGGPIGPKNIQYF. DNA for the CDR3: TGTGCCAGCAGCGAACTAGCGGGAGGGCCGATTGGTCCCAAAAACATTCAGTACTTC.

The chain couples TRBV6-1 to TRBJ2-1; 10 bases align to TRBD2. CDR3 length equals 14 residues. Unmatched junction bases numbered 4, after V lost 4 bases and J lost 7 bases. Germline CDR1 MNHNS, CDR2 SASEGT. The CDR3 DNA follows: TGTGCCAGCAGTGGGCTAGCGGGAGTTAATGAGCAGTTCTTC. Translation gives CASSGLAGVNEQFF.

V gene TRBV6-5 combines with J gene TRBJ2-5; D may be TRBD2 (7 bases). The CDR3 is made up of 13 amino acids. Germline CDR1 reads MNHEY; CDR2 reads SVGAGI. The V gene lost 7 bases and the J gene lost 4 bases, with 13 bases spanning the gap. Here the CDR3 DNA reads TGTGCCAGCAAAATGGCGGGGGCAGAGACCCAGTACTTC. The encoded protein is CASKMAGAETQYF.

The chain links TRBV29-1 to TRBJ2-7; perhaps TRBD1 as D (6 bases). This CDR3 is 13 amino acids long. The V gene lost 7 bases and the J gene lost 0 bases, with 13 bases spanning the gap. The germline V gene has CDR1 SQVTM and CDR2 ANQGSEA. The chain's CDR3 is CSGRDTASYEQYF. The CDR3 region has the DNA TGCAGCGGCCGGGACACCGCCTCCTACGAGCAGTACTTC.

This clone was counted a few times. The chain carries TRBV25-1 and TRBJ2-2; TRBD2 agrees at 14 bases. The CDR3 totals 14 residues. V dropped 7 bases and J dropped 7; count of bases not matched to a gene: 2. Germline values: CDR1 MGHDK, CDR2 SYGVNS. The CDR3 sequence is CASMGLAGDGELFF. Written as DNA, the CDR3 is TGTGCCAGCATGGGACTAGCGGGAGACGGGGAGCTGTTTTTT.